These T cell receptor beta chains were read from a single sample in a study of beta chain features in type 1 diabetes. Only in-frame clones appear in the TCRdb table, and some are missing; sequencing was by immunoSEQ multiplex PCR. The sample gives about 620,000 clones, 15% to 19% of which show up once; 0.07% to 0.095% is in the top ten. Sequenced sample: naive CD4+ T cells from blood. Receptor source: a man aged 18 to 30 in good health. CDR3s include the opening cysteine and the closing phenylalanine or tryptophan. Each record gives: CDR3 protein, CDR3 DNA, D gene, clone size, J gene, V gene. D genes are given only for firm matches. Clone size is not always given. Where it is, it says once, few, many or a class for expanded clones.

CASSPANTEAFF | TGTGCCAGCAGTCCAGCGAACACTGAAGCTTTCTTT | . | few | TRBJ1-1 | TRBV5-6
CASSLDGNYEQYF | TGTGCCAGCAGCTTAGACGGGAATTACGAGCAGTACTTC | . | . | TRBJ2-7 | TRBV7-9
CASSREFQETQYF | TGTGCCAGCTCGCGGGAGTTCCAAGAGACCCAGTACTTC | TRBD2 | few | TRBJ2-5 | TRBV25-1
CASSPLAGANAHEQYF | TGTGCCAGCAGCCCGCTAGCGGGAGCTAATGCTCACGAGCAGTACTTC | TRBD2 | . | TRBJ2-7 | TRBV9
CASSLGQSSVEQYF | TGTGCCAGCTCCCTCGGACAGTCTAGTGTCGAGCAGTACTTC | . | . | TRBJ2-7 | TRBV18
CASSLYSPDTQYF | TGCGCCAGCAGCTTGTACAGTCCAGATACGCAGTATTTT | . | few | TRBJ2-3 | TRBV5-1
CATSRDSRTSTLRTYF | TGTGCCACCAGCAGAGATAGCAGGACTAGTACGTTACGGACGTACTTC | TRBD2 | . | TRBJ2-7 | TRBV15
CASSFRQGAGAEAFF | TGCGCCAGCAGCTTCAGACAGGGTGCAGGGGCTGAAGCTTTCTTT | TRBD1 | few | TRBJ1-1 | TRBV5-1
CASSLLGTGKAGANVLTF | TGTGCCAGCAGTTTATTAGGGACAGGGAAAGCTGGGGCCAACGTCCTGACTTTC | TRBD1 | . | TRBJ2-6 | TRBV28
CATSRDTSLTEAFF | TGTGCCACCAGCAGAGATACGTCTCTCACTGAAGCTTTCTTT | . | few | TRBJ1-1 | TRBV15
CASSKGSGETQYF | TGTGCCAGCAGCAAAGGATCTGGAGAGACCCAGTACTTC | . | . | TRBJ2-5 | TRBV21-1
CASSLDRGISTDTQYF | TGTGCCAGCAGCTTAGATCGGGGGATCAGCACAGATACGCAGTATTTT | . | . | TRBJ2-3 | TRBV11-2
CASSSDRPNFPYEQYF | TGTGCCAGCAGCTCGGACAGGCCGAACTTCCCCTACGAGCAGTACTTC | TRBD1 | . | TRBJ2-7 | TRBV7-2
CASGLNTGELFF | TGTGCCAGCGGCCTCAACACCGGGGAGCTGTTTTTT | . | . | TRBJ2-2 | TRBV9
CASSPGQTYQETQYF | TGTGCCAGCAGCCCGGGACAGACGTACCAAGAGACCCAGTACTTC | TRBD1 | few | TRBJ2-5 | TRBV7-9
CASSLLGSSYNEQFF | TGTGCCAGCTCACTTCTAGGTAGCTCCTACAATGAGCAGTTCTTC | . | few | TRBJ2-1 | TRBV18